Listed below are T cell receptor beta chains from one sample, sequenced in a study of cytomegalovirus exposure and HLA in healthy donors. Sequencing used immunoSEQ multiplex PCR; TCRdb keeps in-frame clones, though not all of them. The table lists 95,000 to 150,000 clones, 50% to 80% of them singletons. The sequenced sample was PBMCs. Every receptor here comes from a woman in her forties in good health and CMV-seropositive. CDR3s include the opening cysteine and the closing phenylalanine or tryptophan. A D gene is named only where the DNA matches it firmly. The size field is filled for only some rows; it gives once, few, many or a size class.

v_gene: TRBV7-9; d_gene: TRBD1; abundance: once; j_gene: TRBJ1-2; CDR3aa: CASSSTGEVYGYTF; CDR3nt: TGTGCCAGCAGTTCGACAGGGGAAGTTTATGGCTACACCTTC
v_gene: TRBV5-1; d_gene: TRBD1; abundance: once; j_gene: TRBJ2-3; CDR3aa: CASSLTGTGESDTQYF; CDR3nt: TGCGCCAGCAGCTTGACCGGGACAGGGGAGTCAGATACGCAGTATTTT
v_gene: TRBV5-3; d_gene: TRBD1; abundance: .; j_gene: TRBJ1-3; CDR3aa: CARSGRDRRSGNTIYF; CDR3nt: TGTGCCAGAAGCGGACGGGACAGGCGCTCTGGAAACACCATATATTTT
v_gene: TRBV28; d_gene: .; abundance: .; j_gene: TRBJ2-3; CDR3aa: CASSLRGQLPYTQYF; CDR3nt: TGTGCCAGCAGTTTAAGAGGACAGTTGCCTTATACGCAGTATTTT
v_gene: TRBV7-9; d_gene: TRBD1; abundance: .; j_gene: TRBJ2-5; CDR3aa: CASSYSGGQGARETQYF; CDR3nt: TGTGCCAGCAGCTACTCTGGGGGACAGGGGGCGCGGGAGACCCAGTACTTC
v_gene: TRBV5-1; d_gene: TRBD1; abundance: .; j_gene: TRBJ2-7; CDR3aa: CASSLVGTGVGRTDEQYF; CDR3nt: TGCGCCAGCAGCTTGGTCGGGACAGGGGTTGGCCGGACCGACGAGCAGTACTTC
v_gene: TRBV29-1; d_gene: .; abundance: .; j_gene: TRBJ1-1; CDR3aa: CSVEGTKNTEAFF; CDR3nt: TGCAGCGTTGAAGGGACAAAGAACACTGAAGCTTTCTTT
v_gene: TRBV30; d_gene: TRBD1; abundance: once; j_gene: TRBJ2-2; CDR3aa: CACKPGQANTGELFF; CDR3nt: TGTGCCTGCAAACCGGGACAGGCTAACACCGGGGAGCTGTTTTTT
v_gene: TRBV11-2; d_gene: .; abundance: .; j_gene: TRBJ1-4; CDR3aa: CASSFGAAGVGEKLFF; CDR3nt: TGTGCCAGCAGCTTCGGGGCAGCAGGGGTGGGAGAAAAACTGTTTTTT
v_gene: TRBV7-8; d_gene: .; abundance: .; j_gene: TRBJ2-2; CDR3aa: CASSSLIQGPLNTGELFF; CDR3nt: TGTGCCAGCAGCTCCCTAATTCAGGGGCCACTGAACACCGGGGAGCTGTTTTTT
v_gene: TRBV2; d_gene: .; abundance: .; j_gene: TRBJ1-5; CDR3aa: CASSEADINQPQHF; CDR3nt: TGTGCCAGCAGTGAAGCGGACATTAATCAGCCCCAGCATTTT
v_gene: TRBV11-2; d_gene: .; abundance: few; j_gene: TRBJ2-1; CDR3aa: CASSPNSYNEQFF; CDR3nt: TGTGCCAGCAGCCCAAACTCCTACAATGAGCAGTTCTTC
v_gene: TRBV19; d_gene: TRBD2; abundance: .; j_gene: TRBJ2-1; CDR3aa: CATSSGARGGEQFF; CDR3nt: TGTGCCACTTCTAGCGGGGCCCGGGGGGGGGAGCAGTTCTTC
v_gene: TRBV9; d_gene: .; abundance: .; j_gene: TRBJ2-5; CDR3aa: CASSVGQQETQYF; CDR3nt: TGTGCCAGCAGCGTAGGACAGCAAGAGACCCAGTACTTC
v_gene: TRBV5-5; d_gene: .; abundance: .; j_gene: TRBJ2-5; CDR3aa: CASSLGPEEETQYF; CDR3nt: TGTGCCAGCAGCTTGGGGCCAGAGGAAGAGACCCAGTACTTC
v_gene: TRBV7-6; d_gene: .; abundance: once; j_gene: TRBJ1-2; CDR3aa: CASSLSGGYGYTF; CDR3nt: TGTGCCAGCAGCTTAAGCGGTGGCTATGGCTACACCTTC
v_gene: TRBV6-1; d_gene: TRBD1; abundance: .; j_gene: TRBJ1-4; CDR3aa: CASSTGTGWEKLFF; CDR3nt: TGTGCCAGCAGTACCGGGACAGGGTGGGAAAAACTGTTTTTT
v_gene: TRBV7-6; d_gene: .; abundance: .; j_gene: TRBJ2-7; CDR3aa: CASSLDIVGPGYEQYF; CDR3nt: TGTGCCAGCAGCTTAGACATCGTGGGCCCGGGGTACGAGCAGTACTTC
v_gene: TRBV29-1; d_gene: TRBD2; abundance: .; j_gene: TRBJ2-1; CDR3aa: CSVAGTSGGVEQFF; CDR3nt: TGCAGCGTTGCGGGGACTAGCGGGGGTGTGGAGCAGTTCTTC
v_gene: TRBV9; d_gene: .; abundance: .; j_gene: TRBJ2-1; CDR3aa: CASSALTSDEQFF; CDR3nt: TGTGCCAGCAGCGCCCTCACCTCGGATGAGCAGTTCTTC
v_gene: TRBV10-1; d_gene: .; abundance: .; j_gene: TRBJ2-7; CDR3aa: CASSGSGSSYEQYF; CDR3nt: TGCGCCAGCAGTGGGAGCGGGTCCTCCTACGAGCAGTACTTC
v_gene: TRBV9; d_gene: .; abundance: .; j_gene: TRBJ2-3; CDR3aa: CASSVVGGLTSTDTQYF; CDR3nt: TGTGCCAGCAGCGTAGTAGGGGGTTTGACTAGCACAGATACGCAGTATTTT
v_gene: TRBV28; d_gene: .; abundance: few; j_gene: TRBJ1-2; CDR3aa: CASLSWGEGGYTF; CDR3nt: TGTGCCAGTCTTTCCTGGGGGGAGGGCGGCTACACCTTC
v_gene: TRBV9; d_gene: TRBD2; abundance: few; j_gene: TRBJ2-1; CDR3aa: CASSPRLAGAQEQFF; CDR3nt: TGTGCCAGCAGCCCAAGACTAGCGGGAGCTCAGGAGCAGTTCTTC
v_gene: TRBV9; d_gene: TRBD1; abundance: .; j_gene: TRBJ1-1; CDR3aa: CASSSDRGMNTEAFF; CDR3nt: TGTGCCAGCAGCTCAGACAGGGGAATGAACACTGAAGCTTTCTTT
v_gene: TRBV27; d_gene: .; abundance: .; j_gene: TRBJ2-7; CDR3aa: CASSSQGTSYEQYF; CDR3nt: TGTGCCAGCAGTTCCCAGGGGACGTCCTACGAGCAGTACTTC
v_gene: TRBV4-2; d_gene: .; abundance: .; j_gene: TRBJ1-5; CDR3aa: CASSQEPGYNQPQHF; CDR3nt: TGTGCCAGCAGCCAAGAGCCAGGTTATAATCAGCCCCAGCATTTT
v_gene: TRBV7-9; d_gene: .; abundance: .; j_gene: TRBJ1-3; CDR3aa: CASSLVGQGSGNTIYF; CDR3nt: TGTGCCAGCAGCTTAGTGGGGCAGGGCTCTGGAAACACCATATATTTT
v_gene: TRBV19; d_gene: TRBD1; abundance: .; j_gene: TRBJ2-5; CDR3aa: CASSPRDRQETQYF; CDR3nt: TGTGCCAGTAGTCCACGGGACAGGCAAGAGACCCAGTACTTC
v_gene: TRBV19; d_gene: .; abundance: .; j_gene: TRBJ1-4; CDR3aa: CASSIEAGAGKLFF; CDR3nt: TGTGCCAGTAGTATAGAGGCTGGGGCAGGAAAACTGTTTTTT
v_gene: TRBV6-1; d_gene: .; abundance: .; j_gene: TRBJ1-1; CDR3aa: CASRENTGYSEAFF; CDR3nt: TGTGCCAGCAGGGAAAACACAGGGTATTCTGAAGCTTTCTTT
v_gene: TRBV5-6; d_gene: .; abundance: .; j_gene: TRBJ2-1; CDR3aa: CASSLDARNEQFF; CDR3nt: TGTGCCAGCAGCTTGGATGCGAGAAATGAGCAGTTCTTC
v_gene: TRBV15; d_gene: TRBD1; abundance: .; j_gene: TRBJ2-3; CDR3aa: CATSRDPGGPDTQYF; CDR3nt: TGTGCCACCAGCAGAGATCCAGGGGGCCCAGATACGCAGTATTTT
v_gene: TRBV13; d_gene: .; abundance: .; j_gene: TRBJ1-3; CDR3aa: CSISPPPVSGNTIYF; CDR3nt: TGTTCCATCAGCCCCCCCCCAGTCTCTGGAAACACCATATATTTT
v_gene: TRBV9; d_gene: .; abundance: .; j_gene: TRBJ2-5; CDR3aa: CASSVVGQGGETQYF; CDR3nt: TGTGCCAGCAGCGTAGTTGGGCAGGGCGGAGAGACCCAGTACTTC
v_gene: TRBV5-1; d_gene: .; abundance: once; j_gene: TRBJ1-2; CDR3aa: CASSFQGPSYGYTF; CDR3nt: TGCGCCAGCAGCTTTCAGGGGCCGAGCTATGGCTACACCTTC
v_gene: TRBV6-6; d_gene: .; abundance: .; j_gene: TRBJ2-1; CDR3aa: CASSYVGGEQFF; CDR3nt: TGTGCCAGCAGTTACGTCGGGGGTGAGCAGTTCTTC
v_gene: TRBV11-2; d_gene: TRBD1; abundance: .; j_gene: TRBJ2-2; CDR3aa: CASSLWDRNTGELFF; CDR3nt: TGTGCCAGCAGCCTATGGGACAGGAACACCGGGGAGCTGTTTTTT
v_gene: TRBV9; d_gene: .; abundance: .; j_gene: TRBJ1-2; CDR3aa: CASSVDGAGGYTF; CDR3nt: TGTGCCAGCAGCGTAGATGGTGCAGGCGGCTACACCTTC
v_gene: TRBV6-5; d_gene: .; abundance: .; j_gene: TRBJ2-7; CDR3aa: CASSDSPGIDEQYF; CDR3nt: TGTGCCAGCAGTGATTCCCCGGGAATCGACGAGCAGTACTTC
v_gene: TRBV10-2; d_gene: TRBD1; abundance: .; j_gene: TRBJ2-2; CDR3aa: CASNPGTASTGELFF; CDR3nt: TGCGCCAGTAACCCCGGGACAGCGTCCACCGGGGAGCTGTTTTTT
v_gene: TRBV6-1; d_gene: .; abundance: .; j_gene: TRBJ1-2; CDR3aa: CASSYRGNYTF; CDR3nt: TGTGCCAGCAGTTATCGGGGGAACTACACCTTC
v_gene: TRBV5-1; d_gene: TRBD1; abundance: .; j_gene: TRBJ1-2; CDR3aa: CASSLDPGQGSSPF; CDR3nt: TGCGCCAGCAGCTTAGACCCGGGACAGGGTTCGTCGCCCTTC
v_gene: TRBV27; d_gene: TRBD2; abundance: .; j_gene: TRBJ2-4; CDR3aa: CASSPNSGSLSNIQYF; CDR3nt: TGTGCCAGCAGTCCTAATAGCGGGAGCTTATCAAACATTCAGTACTTC
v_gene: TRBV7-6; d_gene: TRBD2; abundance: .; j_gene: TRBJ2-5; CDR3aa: CASSPAKLAGGETQYF; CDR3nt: TGTGCCAGCAGCCCCGCGAAACTAGCGGGAGGAGAGACCCAGTACTTC
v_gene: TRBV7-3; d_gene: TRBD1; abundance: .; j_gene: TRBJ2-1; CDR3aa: CASSPRGTGGDEQFF; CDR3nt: TGTGCCAGCAGCCCCCGGGGGACAGGGGGCGATGAGCAGTTCTTC
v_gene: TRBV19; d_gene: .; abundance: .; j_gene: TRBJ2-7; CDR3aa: CASKGRAEGQYF; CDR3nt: TGTGCCAGTAAGGGCAGGGCGGAGGGGCAGTACTTC
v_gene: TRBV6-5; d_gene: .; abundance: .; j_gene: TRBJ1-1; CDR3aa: CASSYGQSNTEAFF; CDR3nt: TGTGCCAGCAGTTACGGACAGTCGAACACTGAAGCTTTCTTT
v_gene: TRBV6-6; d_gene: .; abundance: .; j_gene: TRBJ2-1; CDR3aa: CASSYYGREQFF; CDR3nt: TGTGCCAGCAGTTACTATGGGAGGGAGCAGTTCTTC
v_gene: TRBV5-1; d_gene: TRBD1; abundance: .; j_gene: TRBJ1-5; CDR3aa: CASSLDGGQGSQPQHF; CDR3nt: TGCGCCAGCAGCTTGGACGGGGGACAGGGATCTCAGCCCCAGCATTTT
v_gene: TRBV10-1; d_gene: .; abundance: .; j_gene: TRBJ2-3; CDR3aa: CASRGDSDTQYF; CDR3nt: TGCGCCAGCAGGGGGGACTCCGATACGCAGTATTTT
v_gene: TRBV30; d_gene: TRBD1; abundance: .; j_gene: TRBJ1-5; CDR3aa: CAWDTGTGNQPQHF; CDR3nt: TGTGCCTGGGATACCGGGACAGGGAATCAGCCCCAGCATTTT
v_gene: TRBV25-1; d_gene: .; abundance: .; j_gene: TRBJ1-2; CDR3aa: CASSGRGDGRNYGYTF; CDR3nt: TGTGCCAGCAGTGGGCGGGGCGACGGACGGAACTATGGCTACACCTTC